This T cell receptor beta chain was recorded in a study of T cell responses to AZD1222 COVID-19 vaccine. General observations from the study: Targeting of unmutated variant regions was reportedly seen in nearly half of spike-specific TCRs. Spike-specific TCRs gained breadth and depth after people received two AZD1222 doses.

Regarding this clone: Its antigen is unidentified.

CDR1 MNHEY and CDR2 SVGAGI come from the germline V gene. The CDR3 length is 11 residues. Trimming took 10 bases from V and 10 from J; bases not matched to a gene: 7. TCRdb keeps only in-frame clones here, not all; method: immunoSEQ multiplex PCR. The table has fewer than 150,000 clones, around 94% seen once. The sequence derives from an adult who received the AZD1222 COVID-19 vaccine. Specimen: peripheral blood, collected 28 days after the second AZD1222 dose. This chain connects TRBV6-5 to TRBJ2-1; 7 bases map to TRBD2. The CDR3 spells CATPAGGEQFF. The CDR3 nucleotides are TGTGCCACCCCCGCCGGGGGGGAGCAGTTCTTC.